A single sample gave rise to the 31 T cell receptor beta chains below, sequenced in a study of identifying expanded T cells in peripheral blood. TCRdb keeps only in-frame clones here, not all; method: immunoSEQ multiplex PCR. This table has about 130,000 clones, approximately 86% appearing once. Sequenced: blood. These receptors were collected from a person aged 18-70 years in good health.

This chain joins TRBV14 and TRBJ2-6; the D gene could be TRBD1 or TRBD2 (5 bases each). V was clipped by 5 bases and J by 0 bases, with 17 bases between them. Looked up from germline, CDR1 is SGHDN and CDR2 is FVKESK. The CDR3 length is 18 residues. CDR3 sequence (DNA): TGTGCCAGCAGCGACGTTGTGGGACCTATCTCTGGGGCCAACGTCCTGACTTTC. Its translation is CASSDVVGPISGANVLTF.

J is TRBJ2-5 and V is TRBV7-9, with 10 bases identical to TRBD2. Gene TRBJ2-7 matches the end of the DNA better, so the J call may be wrong. Germline V gives CDR1 SEHNR, CDR2 FQNEAQ (reference sequence). The CDR3 length is 15 residues. The CDR3 region is CASSLVAGGNYEQYF. The CDR3 DNA reads as TGTGCCAGCAGCTTAGTAGCGGGGGGCAACTACGAGCAGTACTTC.

The CDR3 is CASSNRQAREAFF. Here the CDR3 DNA reads TGTGCCAGCAGCAATAGACAGGCAAGAGAAGCTTTCTTT. The chain employs TRBV5-6 and TRBJ1-1, with a possible D match to TRBD1 (6 bases). The germline V gene encodes CDR1 SGHDT and CDR2 YYEEEE. The ends were cut back, 4 bases at V and 8 bases at J, with 15 bases in the middle. CDR3 size: 13 residues.

V gene TRBV4-1 combines with J gene TRBJ1-2; D may be TRBD1 (6 bases). Germline CDR1 MGHRA, CDR2 YSYEKL. This CDR3 contains 15 residues. Trimming pared 0 bases from V and 4 bases from J, leaving 12 bases between. CDR3 nucleotide sequence: TGCGCCAGCAGCCAAGAAACAGGGCAAGGCTATGGCTACACCTTC. Protein: CASSQETGQGYGYTF.

The chain is built from TRBV7-2 and TRBJ1-6; possible D gene TRBD1, 6 bases. With 3 bases removed from V and 8 bases from J, the gap between germline ends came to 14 bases. The CDR3 has 15 residues. CDR1 is SGHTA, CDR2 FQGNSA, per germline. As DNA, the CDR3 is TGTGCCAGCAGCTTGGGTCGACAGGACCATTCACCCCTCCACTTT. Translating it yields CASSLGRQDHSPLHF.

This chain joins TRBV27 and TRBJ2-1, with D perhaps matching TRBD2 (6 bases). Trimming removed 3 bases from V and 7 bases from J, with 13 bases in between. There are 14 residues in the CDR3. From germline, CDR1 is MNHEY and CDR2 SMNVEV (reference sequence). The CDR3 sequence: CASSLGLGENEQFF. CDR3 bases: TGTGCCAGCAGTTTGGGACTTGGGGAAAATGAGCAGTTCTTC.

This rearrangement joins TRBV18 to TRBJ1-1; TRBD1 aligns across 8 bases. The V segment lost 6 bases and the J segment 4 bases; nucleotides outside the gene matches: 7. In germline, CDR1 is KGHSH, CDR2 LQKENI. CDR3 length equals 14 residues. CDR3: CASSAGGRGTEAFF. The CDR3 region has the DNA TGTGCCAGCTCGGCAGGGGGCCGTGGCACTGAAGCTTTCTTT.

The chain links TRBV6-6 to TRBJ2-3; 9 nucleotides match TRBD1. Germline V CDR1 and CDR2: MNHNY, SVGAGI (reference sequence). Unmatched junction bases numbered 5, after V lost 4 bases and J lost 6 bases. The CDR3 is made up of 14 amino acids. The CDR3: CASSFGTGSDTQYF. CDR3 bases: TGTGCCAGCAGTTTCGGGACAGGGTCCGATACGCAGTATTTT.

For this clone: Other DNA sequences in this specimen translate into the identical CDR3. J is TRBJ2-7 and V is TRBV4-1, with D perhaps matching TRBD1 (6 bases). CDR1 and CDR2 (germline): MGHRA, YSYEKL. This CDR3 is 13 amino acids long. Trimming left V 0 bases short and J 4 bases short, with 7 bases between. In DNA form, the CDR3 reads TGCGCCAGCAGCCAAGAGGGGGCTTACGAGCAGTACTTC. It codes for CASSQEGAYEQYF.

The chain links TRBV6-5 to TRBJ1-2; 7 positions match TRBD1. The CDR3 extends over 14 amino acids. J was trimmed by 4 bases and V by 6 bases; bases with no gene match: 8. Germline lookup yields CDR1 MNHEY and CDR2 SVGAGI. CDR3 in DNA: TGTGCCAGCAGCCCTGCGACAGGGACCTATGGCTACACCTTC. Its translation: CASSPATGTYGYTF.

The chain links TRBV7-9 to TRBJ2-2, with D uncertain. Germline V gene sequence: CDR1 SEHNR, CDR2 FQNEAQ (reference sequence). The germline V and J ends were trimmed by 2 bases and 5 bases, with 6 bases remaining between them. The CDR3 covers 13 residues. The CDR3 DNA is TGTGCCAGCAGCTTACTGCGGACCGGGGAGCTGTTTTTT. It encodes CASSLLRTGELFF.

The sample holds a few counts of this clone. The chain uses TRBV18 and TRBJ2-1; 7 nucleotides match TRBD1. J was trimmed by 4 bases and V by 4 bases; bases with no gene match: 7. In germline, CDR1 is KGHSH, CDR2 LQKENI. There are 15 residues in the CDR3. CDR3 amino acids: CASSRRQGVYNEQFF. DNA for the CDR3: TGTGCCAGCTCACGACGGCAGGGGGTTTACAATGAGCAGTTCTTC.

The table lists this clone with a count of one. The chain uses TRBV11-2 and TRBJ1-1, with a possible D match to TRBD1 (6 bases). Trimming cost V 6 bases and J 3 bases, with 14 bases left between them. The CDR3 length is 14 residues. Germline CDR1 reads SGHAT; CDR2 reads FQNNGV. CDR3 in amino acids: CASRRSTGYTEAFF. CDR3 nucleotides: TGTGCCAGCAGACGTTCAACAGGGTACACTGAAGCTTTCTTT.

This sequence joins TRBV13 and TRBJ2-3; TRBD1 aligns across 7 bases. This CDR3 region has 15 residues. Germline V lookup: CDR1 PRHDT, CDR2 FYEKMQ (reference sequence). With V trimmed by 5 bases and J by 0 bases, 5 bases remained unmatched. CDR3 protein: CASSLRQGSTDTQYF. The CDR3 nucleotides are TGTGCCAGCAGCCTCCGACAGGGAAGCACAGATACGCAGTATTTT.

The rearrangement joins TRBV5-1 to TRBJ1-1, with a possible D match to TRBD1 (6 bases). CDR1 is SGHRS, CDR2 YFSETQ, per germline. The length of the CDR3 is 14 residues. V gave up 0 bases and J gave up 4 bases, with 10 bases separating them. CDR3 sequence (DNA): TGCGCCAGCAGCTTGGGACAGGAAATCACTGAAGCTTTCTTT. It is translated as CASSLGQEITEAFF. Complete variable domain (other parts from reference TRBV5-1 and TRBJ1-1): KAGVTQTPRYLIKTRGQQVTLSCSPISGHRSVSWYQQTPGQGLQFLFEYFSETQRNKGNFPGRFSGRQFSNSRSEMNVSTLELGDSALYLCASSLGQEITEAFFGQGTRLTVV.

V gene TRBV5-1 combines with J gene TRBJ2-1; 7 nucleotides line up with TRBD2. Trimming at V came to 0 bases and at J to 9 bases, leaving 6 bases not matched to a gene. Germline V CDR1 and CDR2: SGHRS, YFSETQ. The CDR3 length is 14 residues. The CDR3 bases are TGCGCCAGCAGCTTGGAAGTAGCGGGTTTTGAGCAGTTCTTC. Residues: CASSLEVAGFEQFF.

The J gene is TRBJ2-2, the V gene TRBV5-1; TRBD1 aligns across 8 bases. After removal of 3 bases from V and 4 bases from J, the junction contained 5 bases not matched to a gene. The CDR3 is 15 amino acids. Germline loops: CDR1 SGHRS, CDR2 YFSETQ. CDR3 region: CASSWTGRGTGELFF. The CDR3 DNA reads TGCGCCAGCAGCTGGACAGGGCGTGGCACCGGGGAGCTGTTTTTT.

The chain uses TRBV5-1 and TRBJ2-3, with D uncertain. Per germline, CDR1 SGHRS and CDR2 YFSETQ. Deletions cut 2 bases from V and 0 bases from J, with 13 bases between. The CDR3 is made up of 16 amino acids. The CDR3 coding sequence is TGCGCCAGCAGCTTCCAAGGTCACACGAGCACAGATACGCAGTATTTT. Its translation is CASSFQGHTSTDTQYF.

The chain couples TRBV7-2 to TRBJ2-1, with no clear D. Germline lookup yields CDR1 SGHTA and CDR2 FQGNSA. V lost 4 bases and J lost 8, with 6 bases in between. CDR3 length: 11 residues. The CDR3, as DNA: TGTGCCAGCAGCTCCTGGGATGAGCAGTTCTTC. It yields the protein CASSSWDEQFF.

This clone was observed a handful of times. V usage is TRBV30 and J usage is TRBJ2-7, with D perhaps matching TRBD1 (5 bases). This CDR3 contains 12 residues. Trimming pared 0 bases from V and 5 bases from J, leaving 8 bases between. The germline V gene encodes CDR1 GTSNPN and CDR2 SVGIG (reference sequence). The CDR3 nucleotides are TGTGCCTGGAGTGTTCAGGGTAACGAGCAGTACTTC. Translated: CAWSVQGNEQYF.

The chain uses TRBV2 and TRBJ2-2, with D possibly being TRBD1 or TRBD2 (5 bases each). Trimming removed 5 bases from V and 4 bases from J, with 14 bases in between. The CDR3 runs 15 residues. Germline V gives CDR1 SNHLY, CDR2 FYNNEI. CDR3 protein: CASSTLGPITGELFF. In nucleotides, the CDR3 is TGTGCCAGCAGTACCCTGGGACCGATCACCGGGGAGCTGTTTTTT. Full variable domain (outside the CDR3, taken from reference TRBV2 and TRBJ2-2): EPEVTQTPSHQVTQMGQEVILRCVPISNHLYFYWYRQILGQKVEFLVSFYNNEISEKSEIFDDQFSVERPDGSNFTLKIRSTKLEDSAMYFCASSTLGPITGELFFGEGSRLTVL.

The chain carries TRBV6-5 and TRBJ2-7, with D unresolved. The CDR3 is made up of 13 amino acids. Trimming stripped 6 bases from V and 7 bases from J, with 16 bases between. Germline CDR1 reads MNHEY; CDR2 reads SVGAGI. CDR3 sequence (DNA): TGTGCCAGCAGAATAGACCTTGGAGAGGAGCAGTACTTC. Its translation: CASRIDLGEEQYF.

Only one count was recorded for this clone. The genes are TRBV5-6 and TRBJ2-5; D not certain. Trimming pared 3 bases from V and 5 bases from J, leaving 14 bases between. CDR3 size: 14 residues. Germline-derived CDR1 and CDR2 are SGHDT and YYEEEE. The DNA of the CDR3 is TGTGCCAGCAGCTCGACACAGACATGGGAGACCCAGTACTTC. It codes for CASSSTQTWETQYF.

V and J are TRBV9 and TRBJ1-6; D call uncertain. V lost 0 bases, J lost 10 bases, and 14 bases lay in between. Germline CDR1 and CDR2: SGDLS and YYNGEE. The CDR3 is 15 amino acids. CDR3 region: CASSVDLSQSSPLHF. For the CDR3, the DNA is TGTGCCAGCAGCGTAGATCTCAGCCAGAGCTCACCCCTCCACTTT. The whole variable domain, remainder taken from reference TRBV9 and TRBJ1-6, is DSGVTQTPKHLITATGQRVTLRCSPRSGDLSVYWYQQSLDQGLQFLIQYYNGEERAKGNILERFSAQQFPDLHSELNLSSLELGDSALYFCASSVDLSQSSPLHFGNGTRLTVT.

The J gene is TRBJ1-1, the V gene TRBV5-1; D call uncertain. V was cut by 0 bases and J by 6 bases, with 9 bases left in between. The length of the CDR3 is 13 residues. CDR1 SGHRS and CDR2 YFSETQ come from the germline V gene. CDR3 coding DNA: TGCGCCAGCAGCTTGGGTGGCCAGGCTGAAGCTTTCTTT. Translation: CASSLGGQAEAFF.

The chain couples TRBV11-2 to TRBJ2-7, with TRBD1 matching 7 bases. This CDR3 region has 15 residues. The V gene's germline CDR1 is SGHAT and CDR2 FQNNGV. With 6 bases clipped from V and 2 bases from J, the junction kept 10 bases outside the gene matches. The CDR3, as DNA: TGTGCCAGCAGTTCTACAGGGGATTCGCCCTACGAGCAGTACTTC. This sequence encodes CASSSTGDSPYEQYF.

V usage is TRBV9 and J usage is TRBJ1-2; D gene uncertain. Trimming pared 0 bases from V and 1 base from J, leaving 7 bases between. Germline V gene sequence: CDR1 SGDLS, CDR2 YYNGEE. This CDR3 is 14 amino acids long. The CDR3 coding sequence is TGTGCCAGCAGCGTAGATCTGAATAACTATGGCTACACCTTC. This gives the protein CASSVDLNNYGYTF.

DNA of the CDR3: TGCGCCAGCAGCCCTAGCGGGGGGGACACCGGGGAGCTGTTTTTT. Translated, it gives CASSPSGGDTGELFF. This rearrangement joins TRBV5-1 to TRBJ2-2; 12 bases line up with TRBD2. Germline V gives CDR1 SGHRS, CDR2 YFSETQ. This CDR3 has 15 residues. J lost 3 bases, V lost 4 bases, and 1 base had no gene match.

The rearrangement uses TRBV2 and TRBJ2-3; no firm D call. The germline V gene has CDR1 SNHLY and CDR2 FYNNEI. This CDR3 comprises 14 residues. Trimming left V 4 bases short and J 0 bases short, with 8 bases between. The CDR3 nucleotides are TGTGCCAGCAGTGCCCGGACCAGCACAGATACGCAGTATTTT. Its translation: CASSARTSTDTQYF.

V usage is TRBV27 and J usage is TRBJ2-7; TRBD1 is a possible D gene (5 bases). V dropped 7 bases and J dropped 0 bases, with 13 bases sitting between them. Germline V lookup: CDR1 MNHEY, CDR2 SMNVEV (reference sequence). The CDR3 has 14 residues. The CDR3 spells CASTSRGRSYEQYF. CDR3 nucleotide sequence: TGTGCCAGCACCTCAAGGGGTCGCTCCTACGAGCAGTACTTC.

The chain carries TRBV7-9 and TRBJ1-1; D unresolved. The CDR3 length is 12 residues. The ends were cut back, 4 bases at V and 7 bases at J, with 10 bases in the middle. Germline V gives CDR1 SEHNR, CDR2 FQNEAQ (reference sequence). CDR3 residues: CASSSIEGEAFF. The CDR3 nucleotides read TGTGCCAGCAGCTCGATAGAGGGTGAAGCTTTCTTT.